This T cell receptor (beta chain) was recorded in a study of CD4 T cells in relation to SARS-CoV-2 and coronaviruses. On the study more broadly: Controls used an HIV-1 Nef peptide pool or no peptide. The study's findings and limits: Pre-pandemic and post-infection samples never came from the same donor.

The unexposed donors gave CD4+ T cells in about 2010-2019, prior to COVID-19. After about 11 days of culture, CD4+ T cells were isolated. Note on this clone: Its antigen is unknown.

Clones were read by immunoSEQ multiplex PCR, and TCRdb kept only the in-frame ones, dropping some. The sample yields nearly 25,000 clones, more than 60% seen once. Germline V gene lookup returns CDR1 WNHNN and CDR2 SYGVQD (reference sequence). This CDR3 region has 13 residues. V was cut by 2 bases and J by 4 bases, with 7 bases left in between. The specimen was CD4+ T cells from PBMCs, cultured in vitro. The source of this sequence is a human donor in good health. The chain carries TRBV10-1 and TRBJ2-3, with D uncertain. For the CDR3, the DNA is TGCGCCAGCAGTGAGAGTGGAGCAGATACGCAGTATTTT. Protein: CASSESGADTQYF.